This T cell receptor beta chain is drawn from a study of STAT3 mutations in large granular lymphocyte leukemia. This clone was seen only once. Antigen unknown. Whole-study results and caveats: At least one immunodominant TCR beta clonotype appeared in every T-cell large granular lymphocyte leukemia patient.

V was clipped by 6 bases and J by 1 base, with 12 bases between them. Germline V gives CDR1 MNHEY, CDR2 SMNVEV (reference sequence). CDR3 length: 14 amino acids. Data came from immunoSEQ multiplex PCR; TCRdb stores just in-frame clones and leaves some out. The data hold tens of thousands of clones, with around 80% observed a single time. Sequences were obtained from PBMCs. This clonotype was obtained from a human donor with T large granular lymphocyte leukemia. Some clones in this sample may be carry-over from other donors' samples. The chain combines TRBV27 with TRBJ1-1; no clear D. The CDR3 is CASSPGTANTEAFF. CDR3 DNA: TGTGCCAGCAGCCCTGGAACCGCGAACACTGAAGCTTTCTTT.